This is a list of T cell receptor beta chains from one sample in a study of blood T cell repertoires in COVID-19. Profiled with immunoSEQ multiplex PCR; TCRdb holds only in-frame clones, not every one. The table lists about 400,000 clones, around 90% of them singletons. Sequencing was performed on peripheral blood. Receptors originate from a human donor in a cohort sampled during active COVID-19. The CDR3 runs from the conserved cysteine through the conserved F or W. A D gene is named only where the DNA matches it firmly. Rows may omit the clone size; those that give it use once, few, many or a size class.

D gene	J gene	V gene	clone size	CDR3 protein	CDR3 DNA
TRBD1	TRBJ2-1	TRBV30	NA	CAWSERTGEQFF	TGTGCCTGGAGTGAAAGGACAGGTGAGCAGTTCTTC
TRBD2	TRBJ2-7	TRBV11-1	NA	CASSLVSGGGYEQYF	TGTGCCAGCAGCTTAGTATCTGGCGGGGGATACGAGCAGTACTTC
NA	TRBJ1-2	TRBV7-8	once	CASSPTRLRQKDGYTF	TGTGCCAGCAGCCCCACGCGCCTTCGACAGAAAGATGGCTACACCTTC
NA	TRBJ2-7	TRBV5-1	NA	CASSSEGLPKLAAYEQYF	TGCGCCAGCAGCTCCGAGGGACTTCCCAAGCTCGCAGCCTACGAGCAGTACTTC
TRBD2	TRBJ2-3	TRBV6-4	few	CASSGGLAADTQYF	TGTGCCAGCAGTGGGGGACTAGCGGCCGATACGCAGTATTTT
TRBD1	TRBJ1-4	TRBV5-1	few	CARRQGIATNEKLFF	TGCGCCAGGAGACAGGGGATTGCAACTAATGAAAAACTGTTTTTT
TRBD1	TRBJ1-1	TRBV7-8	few	CASSSTGGGTEAFF	TGTGCCAGCAGCTCCACAGGGGGGGGTACTGAAGCTTTCTTT
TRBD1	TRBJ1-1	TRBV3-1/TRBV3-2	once	CASSQTLQGARGTEAFF	TGTGCCAGCAGCCAAACCCTACAGGGGGCGAGGGGAACTGAAGCTTTCTTT
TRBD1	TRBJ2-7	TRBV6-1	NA	CASSEAFFGTVYEQYF	TGTGCCAGCAGTGAAGCTTTTTTCGGGACAGTCTACGAGCAGTACTTC
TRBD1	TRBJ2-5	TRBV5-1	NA	CASSLEGTGSGETQYF	TGCGCCAGCAGCTTGGAAGGGACAGGGTCTGGTGAGACCCAGTACTTC
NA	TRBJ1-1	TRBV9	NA	CASSPVNVPGANTEAFF	TGTGCCAGCAGCCCTGTGAATGTACCGGGAGCGAACACTGAAGCTTTCTTT
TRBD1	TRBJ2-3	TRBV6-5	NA	CATSGTGVDTQYF	TGTGCCACCTCCGGGACAGGGGTTGATACGCAGTATTTT
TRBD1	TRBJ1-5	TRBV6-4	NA	CASSDSSSRARQGGQPQHF	TGTGCCAGCAGTGACTCGAGTTCTCGGGCCAGACAGGGCGGGCAGCCCCAGCATTTT
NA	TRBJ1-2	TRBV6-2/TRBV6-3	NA	CASSYTPSIWEDYGYTF	TGTGCCAGCAGCTATACTCCCTCGATCTGGGAGGACTATGGCTACACCTTC
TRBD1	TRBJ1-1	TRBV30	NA	CASADRFAEAFF	TGTGCCTCCGCGGACAGGTTCGCTGAAGCTTTCTTT
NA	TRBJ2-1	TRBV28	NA	CASKLLGSYNEQFF	TGTGCCAGCAAACTACTCGGCTCCTACAATGAGCAGTTCTTC
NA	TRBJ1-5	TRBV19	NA	CASSMGIGGDNQPQHF	TGTGCCAGTAGTATGGGGATCGGGGGAGACAATCAGCCCCAGCATTTT
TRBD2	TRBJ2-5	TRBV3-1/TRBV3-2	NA	CASRLGTSGEETQYF	TGTGCCAGCAGACTTGGGACTAGCGGGGAGGAGACCCAGTACTTC
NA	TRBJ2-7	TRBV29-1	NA	CSVVVPGTVYEQYF	TGCAGCGTTGTAGTGCCAGGCACTGTCTACGAGCAGTACTTC
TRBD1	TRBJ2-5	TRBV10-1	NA	CASSESVAGGAQETQYF	TGCGCCAGCAGTGAGTCAGTCGCAGGGGGCGCTCAGGAGACCCAGTACTTC
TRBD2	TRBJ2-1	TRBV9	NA	CASSVFSGITNEQFF	TGTGCCAGCAGCGTTTTTAGCGGGATTACTAATGAGCAGTTCTTC
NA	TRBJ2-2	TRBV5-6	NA	CASSALDRNTGELFF	TGTGCCAGCAGCGCCTTGGATCGGAACACCGGGGAGCTGTTTTTT
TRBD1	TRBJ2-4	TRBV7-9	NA	CASSLGDRSDIQYF	TGTGCCAGCAGCTTAGGGGACAGGTCTGACATTCAGTACTTC